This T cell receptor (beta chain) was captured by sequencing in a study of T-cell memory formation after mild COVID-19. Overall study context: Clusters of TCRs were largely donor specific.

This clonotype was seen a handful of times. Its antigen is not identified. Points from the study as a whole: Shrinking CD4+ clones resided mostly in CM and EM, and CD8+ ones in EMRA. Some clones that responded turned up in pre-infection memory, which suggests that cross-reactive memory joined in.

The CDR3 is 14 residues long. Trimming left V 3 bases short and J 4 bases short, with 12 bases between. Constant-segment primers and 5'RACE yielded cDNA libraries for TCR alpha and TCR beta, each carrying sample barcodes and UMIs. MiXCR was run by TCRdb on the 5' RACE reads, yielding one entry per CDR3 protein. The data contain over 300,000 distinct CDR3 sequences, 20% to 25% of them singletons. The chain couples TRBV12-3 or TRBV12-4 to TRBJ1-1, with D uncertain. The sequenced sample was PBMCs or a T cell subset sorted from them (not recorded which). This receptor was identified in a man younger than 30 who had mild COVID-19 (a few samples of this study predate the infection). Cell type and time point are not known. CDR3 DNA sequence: TGTGCCAGCAGTTTCTCGGTGCCGGGCACTGAAGCTTTCTTT. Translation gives CASSFSVPGTEAFF.